These 8 T cell receptor beta chains originate from one sample sequenced in a study of cytomegalovirus exposure and HLA in healthy donors. PCR used 60 Vbeta primers and 13 Jbeta primers. Assay used: immunoSEQ multiplex PCR; TCRdb lists only in-frame clones, some missing. The profile covers roughly 150,000 clones, with more than 80% appearing a single time and approximately 4% taken by the ten largest. Material: PBMCs. Every receptor here comes from a woman aged 40 to 50 in good health and CMV-seropositive.

The gene calls are TRBV7-2 and TRBJ1-3, with D uncertain. The CDR3 contains 14 residues. V was shortened by 6 bases and J by 4 bases, with 13 bases between the two germline ends. Germline V gene data show CDR1 as SGHTA and CDR2 as FQGNSA. The chain's CDR3 is CASSSTGSGNTIYF. The CDR3 DNA is TGTGCCAGCAGTTCCACGGGGAGCGGAAACACCATATATTTT.

Only a few counts were recorded for this clone. This chain joins TRBV5-6 and TRBJ1-1, with 10 bases that match TRBD1. Germline values: CDR1 SGHDT, CDR2 YYEEEE. With 3 bases clipped from V and 2 bases from J, the junction kept 1 base outside the gene matches. The CDR3 covers 14 residues. The CDR3 here is CASSWDRGNTEAFF. The CDR3 DNA follows: TGTGCCAGCAGCTGGGACAGGGGCAACACTGAAGCTTTCTTT.

The sample holds a few counts of this clone. The CDR3 region is CASSSKAGRSNQPQHF. The CDR3 nucleotides are TGTGCCAGCAGCTCCAAGGCCGGGAGGAGCAATCAGCCCCAGCATTTT. J is TRBJ1-5 and V is TRBV7-9; D unclear. Germline V CDR1 and CDR2: SEHNR, FQNEAQ (reference sequence). The CDR3 extends over 16 amino acids. V lost 4 bases and J lost 1, with 14 bases in between. The whole variable domain, remainder taken from reference TRBV7-9 and TRBJ1-5, is DTGVSQNPRHKITKRGQNVTFRCDPISEHNRLYWYRQTLGQGPEFLTYFQNEAQLEKSRLLSDRFSAERPKGSFSTLEIQRTEQGDSAMYLCASSSKAGRSNQPQHFGDGTRLSIL.

V is TRBV2 and J is TRBJ2-1; no clear D. The CDR3 is 15 residues long. Trimming stripped 6 bases from V and 1 base from J, with 13 bases between. Germline V gene lookup returns CDR1 SNHLY and CDR2 FYNNEI. CDR3 in DNA: TGTGCCAGCAGCCCAGCTCCCGGGTCCTACAATGAGCAGTTCTTC. This translates into CASSPAPGSYNEQFF.

This clone has just one count. The V and J genes are TRBV30 and TRBJ2-7; possibly TRBD1 for D (6 bases). Germline V gives CDR1 GTSNPN, CDR2 SVGIG (reference sequence). V gave up 5 bases and J gave up 2 bases, with 16 bases separating them. The CDR3 is 14 amino acids. The CDR3 loop reads CAWRAGARTYEQYF. CDR3 nucleotide sequence: TGTGCCTGGCGGGCAGGGGCACGGACCTACGAGCAGTACTTC.

The V gene is TRBV11-2, the J gene TRBJ2-3; D is perhaps TRBD2 (5 bases). V lost 5 bases and J 2 bases, leaving 20 bases between the germline ends. In germline, CDR1 is SGHAT, CDR2 FQNNGV. This CDR3 is 17 amino acids long. CDR3: CASSPEGWQKDTDTQYF. CDR3 coding DNA: TGTGCCAGCAGCCCAGAGGGTTGGCAGAAGGACACAGATACGCAGTATTTT.

V and J are TRBV10-3 and TRBJ2-2; 13 bases align to TRBD2. This CDR3 is 14 amino acids long. The V gene end was trimmed by 8 bases and the J gene end by 6 bases; junction bases not matched to a gene: 3. Germline lookup yields CDR1 ENHRY and CDR2 SYGVKD. The CDR3 bases are TGTGCCATCGGGACTAGCGGGGCGCCCGGGGAGCTGTTTTTT. As protein: CAIGTSGAPGELFF.

This chain links TRBV7-3 with TRBJ2-1, with TRBD2 matching over 7 bases. Looked up from germline, CDR1 is SGHTA and CDR2 is FQGTGA. There are 15 residues in the CDR3. V was pared by 3 bases and J by 2 bases, with 4 bases of the junction left unmatched. The DNA for the CDR3 is TGTGCCAGCAGCTTCAGCGGGGTTACCTACAATGAGCAGTTCTTC. It codes for CASSFSGVTYNEQFF.